The next 24 T cell receptor beta chains were all read from a single sample in a study of blood T cell repertoires in COVID-19. TCRdb's table, derived via immunoSEQ multiplex PCR, lists solely in-frame clones and lacks some. The sample has roughly 50,000 clones; approximately 85% are singletons. The specimen was peripheral blood. All receptors derive from a man between 60 and 75 years old with acute or convalescent COVID-19.

V and J are TRBV29-1 and TRBJ2-7, with D possibly being TRBD2 (6 bases). Trimming took 2 bases from V and 0 from J, leaving 14 bases between them. CDR1 and CDR2 from the germline V gene are SQVTM and ANQGSEA. The CDR3 spans 15 residues. CDR3: CSVEIAGSGSYEQYF. For the CDR3, the DNA is TGCAGCGTTGAAATTGCGGGGTCAGGCTCCTACGAGCAGTACTTC.

This chain connects TRBV7-9 to TRBJ2-3; a possible D gene is TRBD1 (6 bases). The germline V gene encodes CDR1 SEHNR and CDR2 FQNEAQ (reference sequence). This CDR3 spans 15 amino acids. V was trimmed by 6 bases and J by 6 bases, leaving 19 bases between them. The CDR3 is CASRGSVGALDTQYF. The DNA for the CDR3 is TGTGCCAGCAGGGGCTCGGTGGGGGCCTTGGATACGCAGTATTTT.

This chain joins TRBV28 and TRBJ2-5; TRBD1 is a possible D gene (6 bases). The V gene's germline CDR1 is MDHEN and CDR2 SYDVKM. V was trimmed by 10 bases and J by 2 bases, leaving 14 bases between them. The CDR3 is made up of 13 amino acids. CDR3 amino acids: CATSPRGQETQYF. For the CDR3, the DNA is TGTGCCACCTCGCCCAGGGGACAAGAGACCCAGTACTTC.

V and J are TRBV19 and TRBJ2-7; TRBD2 aligns across 7 bases. Germline V gives CDR1 LNHDA, CDR2 SQIVND (reference sequence). The V gene end was trimmed by 1 base and the J gene end by 0 bases; junction bases not matched to a gene: 0. This CDR3 is built from 14 residues. This chain's CDR3 is CASSIGGSSYEQYF. DNA of the CDR3: TGTGCCAGTAGTATAGGCGGGAGCTCCTACGAGCAGTACTTC.

V and J are TRBV27 and TRBJ2-1; TRBD1 matches 11 bases. The CDR3 extends over 16 amino acids. Germline values: CDR1 MNHEY, CDR2 SMNVEV (reference sequence). The V and J ends lost 5 bases and 6 bases, in that order; junction bases with no gene match: 9. CDR3 sequence: CASSLISGTGGNEQFF. DNA for the CDR3: TGTGCCAGCAGTCTAATATCCGGGACAGGGGGCAATGAGCAGTTCTTC.

The chain is built from TRBV5-1 and TRBJ2-1, with TRBD1 matching over 8 bases. J lost 4 bases, V lost 1 base, and 7 bases had no gene match. Germline lookup yields CDR1 SGHRS and CDR2 YFSETQ. CDR3 length: 16 amino acids. Here the CDR3 DNA reads TGCGCCAGCAGCTTGACCGGGACAGGAGCTTACAATGAGCAGTTCTTC. Its protein product is CASSLTGTGAYNEQFF.

V usage is TRBV2 and J usage is TRBJ1-2; a possible D gene is TRBD1 (6 bases). The V end lost 2 bases, the J end lost 4 bases, and 23 bases lay between the germline ends. CDR1 and CDR2 (germline): SNHLY, FYNNEI. The CDR3 runs to 18 residues. CDR3 in amino acids: CASSEPSGGTPTSYGYTF. The DNA of the CDR3 is TGTGCCAGCAGTGAACCTAGCGGGGGGACACCCACTTCCTATGGCTACACCTTC.

The chain links TRBV19 to TRBJ2-7; 13 bases are shared with TRBD2. Trimming at V came to 2 bases and at J to 7 bases, leaving 5 bases not matched to a gene. In germline, CDR1 is LNHDA, CDR2 SQIVND (reference sequence). The CDR3 sequence is 15 residues long. The CDR3 sequence is CASSIRLAGGWEQYF. The CDR3 bases are TGTGCCAGTAGTATACGACTAGCGGGAGGTTGGGAGCAGTACTTC.

The chain recombines TRBV5-1 with TRBJ2-3; D is perhaps TRBD2 (5 bases). The V end lost 0 bases, the J end lost 0 bases, and 11 bases lay between the germline ends. Germline assignment: CDR1 SGHRS and CDR2 YFSETQ. The CDR3 runs to 16 residues. CDR3 amino acids: CASSLGLRMSTDTQYF. The CDR3 nucleotides are TGCGCCAGCAGCTTGGGACTAAGAATGAGCACAGATACGCAGTATTTT.

This clone was recorded a few times. The CDR3 protein is CASSQSGQSKPTGTEAFF. In DNA form, the CDR3 reads TGCGCCAGCAGTCAATCAGGGCAATCGAAGCCGACGGGGACTGAAGCTTTCTTT. The gene calls are TRBV23-1 and TRBJ1-1; no definite D call. TRBV23-1 is annotated as an ORF whose role is uncertain. Between the trimmed V and J ends, which lost 0 bases and 5 bases, there was a span of 22 bases. The CDR3 is made up of 18 amino acids.

The chain carries TRBV27 and TRBJ1-2; a possible D gene is TRBD1 (6 bases). This CDR3 spans 16 amino acids. Trimming took off 2 bases at V and 3 bases at J, with 16 bases between the two ends. Germline V gene data show CDR1 as MNHEY and CDR2 as SMNVEV (reference sequence). CDR3 DNA: TGTGCCAGCAGTTTAACCCAGGCGACAGGCTACTATGGCTACACCTTC. Translated: CASSLTQATGYYGYTF.

The chain carries TRBV10-3 and TRBJ1-4, with D perhaps matching TRBD1 (6 bases). CDR3 length: 15 residues. V was pared by 10 bases and J by 2 bases, with 17 bases between. Germline-derived CDR1 and CDR2 are ENHRY and SYGVKD. The CDR3 reads CATAWGPETNEKLFF. The DNA of the CDR3 is TGTGCCACCGCTTGGGGGCCGGAGACTAATGAAAAACTGTTTTTT.

V is TRBV5-1 and J is TRBJ2-6; D not resolved. The length of the CDR3 is 14 residues. CDR1 is SGHRS and CDR2 is YFSETQ in the germline V gene. V gave up 0 bases and J gave up 3 bases, with 4 bases separating them. In DNA form, the CDR3 reads TGCGCCAGCAGCTTGGGGAGTGGGGCCAACGTCCTGACTTTC. Its translation is CASSLGSGANVLTF.

This clone was observed a handful of times. The V call is TRBV7-9, the J call TRBJ1-1; no clear D gene. CDR1 is SEHNR and CDR2 is FQNEAQ in the germline V gene (reference sequence). Trimming took off 3 bases at V and 1 base at J, with 6 bases between the two ends. This CDR3 comprises 13 residues. The CDR3 sequence is CASSFSQNTEAFF. The CDR3 DNA is TGTGCCAGCAGCTTTAGCCAGAACACTGAAGCTTTCTTT.

V and J are TRBV19 and TRBJ1-3; 9 bases are shared with TRBD1. Germline CDR1 LNHDA, CDR2 SQIVND (reference sequence). This CDR3 is built from 13 residues. Trimming removed 10 bases from V and 7 bases from J; junction bases left unmatched: 8. The CDR3 DNA is TGTGCCACTAAGGGACAGGGTAGGAACACCATATATTTT. Amino acid sequence: CATKGQGRNTIYF. Full variable domain (missing parts from reference TRBV19 and TRBJ1-3): DGGITQSPKYLFRKEGQNVTLSCEQNLNHDAMYWYRQDPGQGLRLIYYSQIVNDFQKGDIAEGYSVSREKKESFPLTVTSAQKNPTAFYLCATKGQGRNTIYFGEGSWLTVV.

A single count supports this clone. The CDR3 sequence: CSEACQETQYF. The CDR3 DNA sequence: TGCAGCGAAGCGTGCCAAGAGACCCAGTACTTC. This chain connects TRBV29-1 to TRBJ2-5; D not resolved. The germline V gene encodes CDR1 SQVTM and CDR2 ANQGSEA. Trimming pared 7 bases from V and 1 base from J, leaving 7 bases between. The CDR3 consists of 11 residues.

This rearrangement joins TRBV28 to TRBJ1-2, with 7 bases fitting TRBD1. V dropped 6 bases and J dropped 6; count of bases not matched to a gene: 7. The CDR3 runs 13 residues. The germline CDR1 and CDR2 sequences are MDHEN and SYDVKM. CDR3 sequence: CASSQVTGDGYTF. The CDR3 nucleotides read TGTGCCAGCAGCCAAGTTACAGGGGATGGCTACACCTTC.

The chain links TRBV2 to TRBJ1-5, with 9 bases fitting TRBD1. The CDR3 contains 15 residues. Germline-derived CDR1 and CDR2 are SNHLY and FYNNEI. Trimming cost V 8 bases and J 6 bases; bases outside gene matches: 11. The CDR3 sequence is CASRGQGKSRQPQHF. CDR3 in DNA: TGTGCCAGCCGGGGACAGGGTAAGTCGCGTCAGCCCCAGCATTTT.

The rearrangement joins TRBV7-9 to TRBJ2-2, with D possibly matching TRBD1 (5 bases). This CDR3 is built from 15 residues. The germline gives CDR1 SEHNR, CDR2 FQNEAQ (reference sequence). Trimming removed 5 bases at V and 6 bases at J, with 16 bases between. The CDR3 nucleotides read TGTGCCAGCAGCCAGGGATCCGATTGGCCCGGGGAGCTGTTTTTT. Translation: CASSQGSDWPGELFF.

The CDR3: CASSLTSGGYNEQFF. In DNA, the CDR3 is TGTGCCAGCAGCCTGACTAGCGGGGGCTACAATGAGCAGTTCTTC. The V call is TRBV3-1 (or the pseudogene TRBV3-2), the J call TRBJ2-1, with 12 bases lining up with TRBD2. The CDR3 is made up of 15 amino acids. With V trimmed by 4 bases and J by 3 bases, 1 base remained unmatched. CDR1 is LGHDT, CDR2 YNNKEL, per germline (reference sequence).

The V call is TRBV6-1, the J call TRBJ2-5, with 7 bases that match TRBD2. The germline CDR1 and CDR2 sequences are MNHNS and SASEGT. The CDR3 loop spans 15 amino acids. With 1 base clipped from V and 1 base from J, the junction kept 3 bases outside the gene matches. The CDR3, as DNA: TGTGCCAGCAGTGAAGGAGCGGGACGCCAAGAGACCCAGTACTTC. Its protein is CASSEGAGRQETQYF.

The CDR3, as DNA: TGTGCCAGCAGCGGACAGGACTATGGCTACACCTTC. Translated: CASSGQDYGYTF. V gene TRBV9 combines with J gene TRBJ1-2, with D possibly being TRBD1 (6 bases). Between the trimmed V and J ends, which lost 3 bases and 3 bases, there was a span of 6 bases. Per germline, CDR1 SGDLS and CDR2 YYNGEE. The CDR3 covers 12 residues.

The chain joins TRBV19 to TRBJ1-1, with D hard to call. This CDR3 contains 13 residues. Trimming took off 5 bases at V and 2 bases at J, with 9 bases between the two ends. Germline V gene sequence: CDR1 LNHDA, CDR2 SQIVND (reference sequence). The CDR3: CASSVSVNTEAFF. CDR3 DNA: TGTGCCAGTAGTGTCAGCGTAAACACTGAAGCTTTCTTT. Full variable domain (missing parts from reference TRBV19 and TRBJ1-1): DGGITQSPKYLFRKEGQNVTLSCEQNLNHDAMYWYRQDPGQGLRLIYYSQIVNDFQKGDIAEGYSVSREKKESFPLTVTSAQKNPTAFYLCASSVSVNTEAFFGQGTRLTVV.

This clone was detected a few times. This sequence joins TRBV7-9 and TRBJ2-3; the D gene is possibly TRBD2 (5 bases). V lost 5 bases and J lost 4, with 34 bases in between. Germline V gene data show CDR1 as SEHNR and CDR2 as FQNEAQ (reference sequence). The CDR3 is 21 residues long. The CDR3 DNA is TGTGCCAGCAGCATCCGGCGGTCTTCAGCCCTAGCAGTAGTTGTCGCAGATACGCAGTATTTT. Translating gives CASSIRRSSALAVVVADTQYF. The whole variable domain, remainder taken from reference TRBV7-9 and TRBJ2-3, is DTGVSQNPRHKITKRGQNVTFRCDPISEHNRLYWYRQTLGQGPEFLTYFQNEAQLEKSRLLSDRFSAERPKGSFSTLEIQRTEQGDSAMYLCASSIRRSSALAVVVADTQYFGPGTRLTVL.